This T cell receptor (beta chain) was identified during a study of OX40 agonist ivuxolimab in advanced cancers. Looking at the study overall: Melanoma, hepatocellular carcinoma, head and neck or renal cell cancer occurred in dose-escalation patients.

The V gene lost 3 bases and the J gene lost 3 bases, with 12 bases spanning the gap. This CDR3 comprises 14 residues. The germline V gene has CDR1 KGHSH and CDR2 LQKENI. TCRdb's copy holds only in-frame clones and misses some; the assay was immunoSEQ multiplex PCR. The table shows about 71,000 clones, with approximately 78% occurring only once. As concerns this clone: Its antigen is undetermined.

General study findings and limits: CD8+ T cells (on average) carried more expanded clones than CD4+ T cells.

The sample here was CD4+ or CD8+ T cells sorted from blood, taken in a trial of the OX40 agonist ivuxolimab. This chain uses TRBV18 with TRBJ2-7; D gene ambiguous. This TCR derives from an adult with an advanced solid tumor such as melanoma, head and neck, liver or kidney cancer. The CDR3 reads CASSPSTIVYEQYF. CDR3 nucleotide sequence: TGTGCCAGCTCACCCTCCACCATAGTCTACGAGCAGTACTTC.